This TCR beta chain derives from a study of blood T cell repertoires in COVID-19. Study-level background: The United States, Italy and Spain provided the acute and convalescent COVID-19 samples. The cDNA or gDNA used as material had been derived from T cells, B-cell-depleted T cells, or PBMCs.

J lost 1 base, V lost 5 bases, and 5 bases had no gene match. The CDR3 contains 15 residues. Germline V gene sequence: CDR1 SGHVS, CDR2 FQNEAQ. Authors' analysis steps: Cell counts per sample came from amplifying reference gene primers. The assay was immunoSEQ multiplex PCR, and TCRdb's table has in-frame clones only and misses some. That table is the source of V, J and clone size, and D and trimming were worked out from the DNA. The sample holds around 300,000 clones, 89% seen once. The TCR comes from a man aged 50 to 59 with acute or convalescent COVID-19. Sequences were obtained from peripheral blood. The chain uses TRBV7-8 and TRBJ2-5; 9 nucleotides agree with TRBD2. The CDR3 region is CASSPRTSAQETQYF. The CDR3, as DNA: TGTGCCAGCAGCCCGCGGACTAGCGCCCAAGAGACCCAGTACTTC.